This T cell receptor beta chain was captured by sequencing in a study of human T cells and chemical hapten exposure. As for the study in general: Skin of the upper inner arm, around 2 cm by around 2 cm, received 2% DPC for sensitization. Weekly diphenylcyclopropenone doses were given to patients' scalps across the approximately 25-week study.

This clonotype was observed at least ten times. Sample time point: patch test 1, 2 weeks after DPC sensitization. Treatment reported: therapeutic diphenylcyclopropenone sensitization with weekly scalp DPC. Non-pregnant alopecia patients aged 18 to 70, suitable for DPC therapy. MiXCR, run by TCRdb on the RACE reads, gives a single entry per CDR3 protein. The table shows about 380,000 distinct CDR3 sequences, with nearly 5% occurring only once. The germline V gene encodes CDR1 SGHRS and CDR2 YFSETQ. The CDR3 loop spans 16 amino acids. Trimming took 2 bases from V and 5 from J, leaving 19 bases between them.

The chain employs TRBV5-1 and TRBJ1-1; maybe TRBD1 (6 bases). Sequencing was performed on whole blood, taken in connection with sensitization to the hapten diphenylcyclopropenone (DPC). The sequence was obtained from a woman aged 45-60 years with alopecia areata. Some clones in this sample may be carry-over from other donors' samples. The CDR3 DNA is TGCGCCAGCAGCTTTCCTACGATTCAGGGGAAAACTGAAGCTTTCTTT. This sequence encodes CASSFPTIQGKTEAFF.